This TCR beta chain was sequenced during a study of cytomegalovirus exposure and HLA in healthy donors. The V gene's germline CDR1 is MNHNS and CDR2 SASEGT. V was pared by 3 bases and J by 0 bases, with 8 bases between. The CDR3 sequence is 14 residues long. The data were produced by immunoSEQ multiplex PCR, yet TCRdb's version contains in-frame clones alone and is incomplete. This sample has about 150,000 clones, with about 95% found just once. The clonotype originates from a young man in good health and CMV-seropositive. The V gene is TRBV6-1, the J gene TRBJ1-1; D might be TRBD1 (6 bases). Sample: PBMCs. CDR3 protein: CASSEDRVNTEAFF. CDR3 sequence (DNA): TGTGCCAGCAGTGAGGACAGAGTGAACACTGAAGCTTTCTTT.